The rows below give T cell receptor beta chains drawn from one sample of a study of blood T cell repertoires in COVID-19. Produced via immunoSEQ multiplex PCR; TCRdb's table is partial and in-frame only. The repertoire consists of 55,000 to 70,000 clones, with 60% to 80% occurring once and the leading ten covering roughly 3.2%. The sample consisted of peripheral blood. The source is a man in his fifties or sixties with acute or convalescent COVID-19. Each CDR3 is given with its conserved first and last residue. D genes are given only for firm matches. Size is omitted from some rows. Given values are once, few, many or a class for expanded clones.

D	J	V	size	DNA	CDR3
-	TRBJ1-2	TRBV28	-	TGTGCCAGCAGTTCCGGACAGATTGGATATGGCTACACCTTC	CASSSGQIGYGYTF
-	TRBJ2-2	TRBV19	-	TGTGCCAGTAGTATTACGAACACCGGGGAGCTGTTTTTT	CASSITNTGELFF
-	TRBJ1-2	TRBV27	-	TGTGCCAGCAGTCTCGACAGGTGGTCTGGCTACACCTTC	CASSLDRWSGYTF
-	TRBJ2-7	TRBV12-2	-	TGTGCAAGTCGTTCCCCCCCGGGACTAGCAAAATACGAGCAGTACTTC	CASRSPPGLAKYEQYF
TRBD1	TRBJ1-6	TRBV7-6	-	TGTGCCAGCAGCTCAGGACAGGGGGATTATTCACCCCTCCACTTT	CASSSGQGDYSPLHF
TRBD1	TRBJ1-5	TRBV7-9	-	TGTGCCAGCAGCTCTGACAGGGGCCAGCCCCAGCATTTT	CASSSDRGQPQHF
TRBD1	TRBJ1-2	TRBV27	-	TGTGCCAGCAGCCCTGGGACAGGGGTAATATATGGCTACACCTTC	CASSPGTGVIYGYTF
-	TRBJ1-1	TRBV5-8	-	TGTGCCAGCAGCCTCAGGGTCGGGACTGAAGCTTTCTTT	CASSLRVGTEAFF
-	TRBJ1-6	TRBV2	-	TGTGCCAGCAGGAAGGAGGGAGCCTCCAATTCACCCCTCCACTTT	CASRKEGASNSPLHF
-	TRBJ1-1	TRBV9	-	TGTGCCAGCAGCGAAGGGACAACCGGTGGGGCTTTCTTT	CASSEGTTGGAFF
TRBD2	TRBJ2-3	TRBV24-1	-	TGTGCCACCAGTGATTCAACTAGCGGGGGGCGCGCAGATACGCAGTATTTT	CATSDSTSGGRADTQYF
-	TRBJ2-1	TRBV4-1	-	TGCGCCAGCAGCCAAGTTGTTGGAGGACTTAGCTCCTACAATGAGCAGTTCTTC	CASSQVVGGLSSYNEQFF
TRBD1	TRBJ2-7	TRBV9	few	TGTGCCAGCAGCGTCTTGACAGGGCACGAGCAGTACTTC	CASSVLTGHEQYF
-	TRBJ2-2	TRBV19	-	TGTGCCAGTAGTATAGGTCCTCGGACGGGAAAAACCGGGGAGCTGTTTTTT	CASSIGPRTGKTGELFF
-	TRBJ2-6	TRBV13	-	TGTGCCAGCAGCTTATTGAGAACAGGGTTCTCTGGGGCCAACGTCCTGACTTTC	CASSLLRTGFSGANVLTF
TRBD1	TRBJ1-5	TRBV18	-	TGTGCCAGCTCCCCGGGACAGGGGGTAGGTCAGCCCCAGCATTTT	CASSPGQGVGQPQHF
TRBD2	TRBJ2-3	TRBV7-3	once	TGTGCCAGCAGCTTAGGCGGGGGGCTAGGAGATACGCAGTATTTT	CASSLGGGLGDTQYF
-	TRBJ1-2	TRBV12-3/TRBV12-4	-	TGTGCCAGCAGTCCTCTCGTGACGGGTGGCTACACCTTC	CASSPLVTGGYTF
-	TRBJ1-3	TRBV9	-	TGTGCCAGCAGCGACCGTGAGGGAAACACCATATATTTT	CASSDREGNTIYF
-	TRBJ2-5	TRBV29-1	-	TGCAGCGCACAAATAATGCGGTTCCAAACAGAGACCCAGTACTTC	CSAQIMRFQTETQYF
TRBD1	TRBJ2-1	TRBV14	-	TGTGCCAGCAGCCAAGGGCGCAGGGGGTACAATGAGCAGTTCTTC	CASSQGRRGYNEQFF
-	TRBJ1-3	TRBV2	few	TGTGCCAGCAGTACAGGGTTTCCAAACACCATATATTTT	CASSTGFPNTIYF
TRBD1	TRBJ2-7	TRBV5-1	-	TGCGCCAGCAGTCCCACAGGGGTCTACGAGCAGTACTTC	CASSPTGVYEQYF
-	TRBJ1-5	TRBV19	-	TGTGCCAGTAGGGAGGGCAATCAGCCCCAGCATTTT	CASREGNQPQHF
TRBD1	TRBJ2-3	TRBV11-1	-	TGTGCCAGCAGCTCAGGGACAGGGAAGGGAGCAGATACGCAGTATTTT	CASSSGTGKGADTQYF
TRBD1	TRBJ1-2	TRBV7-2	-	TGTGCCAGCAGCCCCCGTCAGGGGGCGGGTGGCTACACCTTC	CASSPRQGAGGYTF
TRBD1	TRBJ1-3	TRBV30	-	TGTGCCTGGAGAGGGACAGGGGTGAACACCATATATTTT	CAWRGTGVNTIYF